One sample yielded the 11 T cell receptor beta chains listed below, sequenced in a study of control samples from healthy donors and cancer patients. Repertoires were generated with immunoSEQ multiplex PCR, while TCRdb's copy carries only in-frame clones and drops some. This table holds 100,000 to 150,000 clones, about 93% found once. The specimen was blood. The source of these receptors is a man aged 40-50 years in good health.

J is TRBJ2-1 and V is TRBV5-4; 8 nucleotides match TRBD1. This CDR3 comprises 16 residues. CDR1 is SGHNT and CDR2 is YYREEE in the germline V gene (reference sequence). J was trimmed by 3 bases and V by 3 bases; bases with no gene match: 8. The DNA of the CDR3 is TGTGCCAGCAGCTGGGAGCCTGGACAGGGCTACAATGAGCAGTTCTTC. Translated: CASSWEPGQGYNEQFF.

This clone is a singleton in its sample. The chain joins TRBV3-1 (or the pseudogene TRBV3-2) to TRBJ2-1; D gene uncertain. The germline V gene has CDR1 LGHDT and CDR2 YNNKEL (reference sequence). The CDR3 length is 15 residues. Trimming stripped 1 base from V and 0 bases from J, with 7 bases between. As DNA, the CDR3 is TGTGCCAGCAGCCAAGGACCGGGCTCCTACAATGAGCAGTTCTTC. It yields the protein CASSQGPGSYNEQFF.

The rearrangement links TRBV19 to TRBJ1-1; 8 bases line up with TRBD1. CDR3 length: 14 residues. CDR1 is LNHDA, CDR2 SQIVND, per germline (reference sequence). V lost 6 bases and J lost 5; bases outside the gene matches: 8. CDR3 region: CASSAVQGGTEAFF. As DNA, the CDR3 is TGTGCCAGTAGCGCCGTACAGGGGGGAACTGAAGCTTTCTTT.

This rearrangement joins TRBV7-9 to TRBJ2-5, with D perhaps given as TRBD1 or TRBD2 (6 bases each). Germline V gene data show CDR1 as SEHNR and CDR2 as FQNEAQ (reference sequence). The CDR3 covers 17 residues. The ends were cut back, 1 base at V and 0 bases at J, with 15 bases in the middle. The CDR3 here is CASSLGEAGVHQETQYF. The CDR3 DNA reads as TGTGCCAGCAGCTTAGGGGAGGCAGGGGTCCACCAAGAGACCCAGTACTTC.

The V and J genes are TRBV28 and TRBJ1-6, with TRBD1 matching 7 bases. Germline CDR1 and CDR2: MDHEN and SYDVKM. The J segment lost 4 bases and the V segment lost 5 bases, leaving 8 bases of the junction unmatched. There are 16 residues in the CDR3. In DNA form, the CDR3 reads TGTGCCAGCAGTCTCCGGGCAGGGGGGTATAATTCACCCCTCCACTTT. Amino acid sequence: CASSLRAGGYNSPLHF.

This clone was seen a few times. This chain joins TRBV2 and TRBJ2-3, with 9 bases aligning to TRBD2. The V gene's germline CDR1 is SNHLY and CDR2 FYNNEI. The trim removed 3 bases at V and 10 bases at J, leaving 8 bases unmatched. CDR3 size: 14 residues. CDR3 region: CASSDRVAGVSQYF. The CDR3 DNA follows: TGTGCCAGCAGTGATAGGGTAGCGGGGGTGTCGCAGTATTTT.

The chain links TRBV5-1 to TRBJ2-1, with 10 bases aligning to TRBD1. The J segment lost 5 bases and the V segment lost 3 bases, leaving 5 bases of the junction unmatched. The CDR3 consists of 15 residues. Germline CDR1 is SGHRS and CDR2 is YFSETQ. The CDR3 coding sequence is TGCGCCAGCAGCTCGGGACAGGGGTTGGACAATGAGCAGTTCTTC. This gives the protein CASSSGQGLDNEQFF. The full variable domain, completed using reference TRBV5-1 and TRBJ2-1, is KAGVTQTPRYLIKTRGQQVTLSCSPISGHRSVSWYQQTPGQGLQFLFEYFSETQRNKGNFPGRFSGRQFSNSRSEMNVSTLELGDSALYLCASSSGQGLDNEQFFGPGTRLTVL.

The genes are TRBV12-3 or TRBV12-4 and TRBJ1-2; D gene ambiguous. Trimming removed 5 bases at V and 2 bases at J, with 6 bases between. CDR3 length: 12 residues. This CDR3 reads CASSQSNYGYTF. CDR3 DNA sequence: TGTGCCAGCAGTCAAAGCAACTATGGCTACACCTTC.

The chain couples TRBV5-1 to TRBJ1-5; tentatively, D is TRBD1 (5 bases). This CDR3 has 14 residues. Per the germline V gene, CDR1 is SGHRS and CDR2 is YFSETQ. V was clipped by 1 base and J by 6 bases, with 11 bases between them. In DNA form, the CDR3 reads TGCGCCAGCAGCTTGAGTCAGGGTAGTCAGCCCCAGCATTTT. It specifies CASSLSQGSQPQHF.

The rearrangement uses TRBV2 and TRBJ1-2; D is unresolved. CDR1 SNHLY and CDR2 FYNNEI come from the germline V gene. V was pared by 6 bases and J by 4 bases, with 18 bases between. The CDR3 is 15 amino acids. CDR3 sequence (DNA): TGTGCCAGCAGCGAGCCCTCAGACGGCCTCTATGGCTACACCTTC. Its protein is CASSEPSDGLYGYTF.

This chain joins TRBV5-1 and TRBJ1-4; D is possibly TRBD1 (5 bases). Germline CDR1 is SGHRS and CDR2 is YFSETQ. The CDR3 sequence is 15 residues long. The germline V and J ends were trimmed by 0 bases and 7 bases, with 13 bases remaining between them. CDR3 in DNA: TGCGCCAGCAGCTTGGGATGGGGGACGGTTGAAAAACTGTTTTTT. It is translated as CASSLGWGTVEKLFF.